Below are 4 T cell receptor beta chains sequenced from a single sample in a study of Graves' ophthalmopathy and Graves' hyperthyroidism (dated by TCRdb to 2017 to 2018). TCRdb names Illumina HiSeq 2000 as the instrument used. For repertoire sequencing, the TCR beta CDR3 regions were amplified from RNA transcripts. The first round was an RT-PCR using HTBI primers with the Qiagen OneStep RT-PCR kit, and this first round was followed by a second-round multiplex PCR, then size selection and purification. The public reads were quality trimmed at Q25 with fastp and then assembled into clones with MiXCR by TCRdb, keeping productive beta chains. CDR3 protein sequences are deduplicated, and each keeps its most common genes and DNA. This sample gives 300,000 to 500,000 distinct CDR3 sequences in total; 15% to 19% of them show up just once. The ten largest clones add up to 5.5% to 8% of the sample. Sequencing was performed on peripheral blood. These receptors all come from a young woman with stable Graves' hyperthyroidism. Donor details come from another sample of the same person, matched by shared clones.

This clonotype was found a few times. CDR3 nucleotides: TGTGCCAGCAGCCCGGGGACAGGACGTCAAGAGCAGTACTTC. Residues: CASSPGTGRQEQYF. The chain combines TRBV7-2 with TRBJ2-7, with 8 bases lining up with TRBD1. J gave up 7 bases and V 5 bases, and 10 bases lay outside the gene matches. This CDR3 region has 14 residues. The V gene's germline CDR1 is SGHTA and CDR2 FQGNSA. Full variable domain (outside the CDR3, taken from reference TRBV7-2 and TRBJ2-7): GAGVSQSPSNKVTEKGKDVELRCDPISGHTALYWYRQSLGQGLEFLIYFQGNSAPDKSGLPSDRFSAERTGGSVSTLTIQRTQQEDSAVYLCASSPGTGRQEQYFGPGTRLTVT.

This clonotype was observed many times. The chain uses TRBV20-1 and TRBJ1-1; D remains ambiguous. Germline V lookup: CDR1 DFQATT, CDR2 SNEGSKA (reference sequence). The CDR3 contains 12 residues. V was trimmed by 7 bases and J by 0 bases, leaving 9 bases between them. CDR3 residues: CSVRPMNTEAFF. The CDR3 nucleotides are TGCAGTGTCAGGCCCATGAACACTGAAGCTTTCTTT.

This clonotype was observed many times. This chain uses TRBV12-3 or TRBV12-4 with TRBJ1-2; D call uncertain. The CDR3 runs 14 residues. With 4 bases removed from V and 4 bases from J, the gap between germline ends came to 13 bases. CDR3 residues: CASSSVRVLYGYTF. The CDR3 nucleotides read TGTGCCAGCAGTTCCGTCCGGGTCCTCTATGGCTACACCTTC.

With regard to this clonotype: A much larger clonotype is one base distant, so this may be a read error. The chain has TRBV7-9 and TRBJ1-1; D ambiguous. Deletions cut 5 bases from V and 4 bases from J, with 11 bases between. CDR1 and CDR2 (germline): SEHNR, FQNEAQ (reference sequence). This CDR3 region has 13 residues. Here the CDR3 reads CASSLGSLTEAFF. CDR3 nucleotide sequence: TGTGCCAGCAGCCTAGGATCTCTCACTGAAGCTTTCTTT. The full variable domain, rest sourced from reference TRBV7-9 and TRBJ1-1, is DTGVSQNPRHKITKRGQNVTFRCDPISEHNRLYWYRQTLGQGPEFLTYFQNEAQLEKSRLLSDRFSAERPKGSFSTLEIQRTEQGDSAMYLCASSLGSLTEAFFGQGTRLTVV.